This T cell receptor beta chain was sequenced during a study of blood T cells in healthy people across ages. Primers used in a second PCR of roughly 6 to 11 cycles were a sample-barcoded 5' primer and a J-beta primer mix. Each CDR3 protein gets one entry after TCRdb re-called the 5' RACE reads with MiXCR. The sample consists of under 2 million distinct CDR3 sequences, 34% of them appearing once. Sequencing was carried out using blood. The source is a woman in her 30s in good health.

The CDR3 sequence: CSSHELAGVFYEQYF. CDR3 nucleotide sequence: TGCAGTTCCCACGAACTAGCGGGAGTGTTCTACGAGCAGTACTTC. This rearrangement joins TRBV20-1 to TRBJ2-7; the match to TRBD2 covers 11 bases. This CDR3 has 15 residues. Germline-derived CDR1 and CDR2 are DFQATT and SNEGSKA (reference sequence). The J segment lost 3 bases and the V segment lost 8 bases, leaving 12 bases of the junction unmatched.